The 20 T cell receptor beta chains given below trace back to one sample, sequenced in a study of blood T cell repertoires in COVID-19. Assay used: immunoSEQ multiplex PCR; TCRdb lists only in-frame clones, some missing. The table includes around 140,000 clones, 75% to 90% detected once. The material sequenced was peripheral blood. All receptors derive from a man between 18 and 35 years old with COVID-19, enrolled during active disease.

J is TRBJ1-2 and V is TRBV13, with D tentatively TRBD1 (6 bases). The germline gives CDR1 PRHDT, CDR2 FYEKMQ (reference sequence). The CDR3 totals 15 residues. V dropped 5 bases and J dropped 7 bases, with 20 bases sitting between them. As DNA, the CDR3 is TGTGCCAGCAGCCAGGGAATCGGGGGGCGGGTTGGCTACACCTTC. This sequence encodes CASSQGIGGRVGYTF.

The chain recombines TRBV19 with TRBJ2-1, with TRBD2 identical over 7 bases. Germline CDR1 reads LNHDA; CDR2 reads SQIVND (reference sequence). The CDR3 loop spans 15 amino acids. The V segment lost 1 base and the J segment 9 bases; nucleotides outside the gene matches: 9. The CDR3 region is CASSIVGRYAVEQFF. The CDR3 coding sequence is TGTGCCAGTAGTATAGTCGGGAGGTACGCAGTTGAGCAGTTCTTC. The whole variable domain, remainder taken from reference TRBV19 and TRBJ2-1, is DGGITQSPKYLFRKEGQNVTLSCEQNLNHDAMYWYRQDPGQGLRLIYYSQIVNDFQKGDIAEGYSVSREKKESFPLTVTSAQKNPTAFYLCASSIVGRYAVEQFFGPGTRLTVL.

This chain connects TRBV7-9 to TRBJ1-4; no clear D gene. The CDR3 runs to 14 residues. CDR1 is SEHNR and CDR2 is FQNEAQ in the germline V gene (reference sequence). Trimming stripped 4 bases from V and 3 bases from J, with 9 bases between. CDR3 region: CASSSEAANEKLFF. The CDR3 nucleotides are TGTGCCAGCAGCTCAGAAGCGGCTAATGAAAAACTGTTTTTT.

The V call is TRBV28, the J call TRBJ1-2; unclear D gene. V was trimmed by 5 bases and J by 3 bases, leaving 7 bases between them. The germline V gene encodes CDR1 MDHEN and CDR2 SYDVKM. This CDR3 contains 12 residues. The CDR3 sequence is CASSPGDYGYTF. The CDR3 DNA sequence: TGTGCCAGCAGTCCCGGGGACTATGGCTACACCTTC.

The chain couples TRBV5-1 to TRBJ2-5; D may be TRBD1 (6 bases). The CDR3 contains 13 residues. The V end was cut by 4 bases, the J end by 4 bases, with 11 bases between. CDR1 is SGHRS and CDR2 is YFSETQ in the germline V gene. The CDR3 bases are TGCGCCAGCAGCCGTGGACAGAGAGAGACCCAGTACTTC. Amino acids: CASSRGQRETQYF.

J is TRBJ2-1 and V is TRBV4-2, with TRBD1 as a possible D gene (6 bases). The V gene lost 0 bases and the J gene lost 9 bases, with 9 bases spanning the gap. The germline V gene encodes CDR1 LGHNA and CDR2 YNFKEQ. This CDR3 is 13 amino acids long. DNA for the CDR3: TGTGCCAGCAGCCAAGATTTGGGGGCTGAGCAGTTCTTC. It encodes CASSQDLGAEQFF.

This clone was detected once. Germline and junction disagree at one end, which may indicate a read error. The V gene is TRBV5-1, the J gene TRBJ1-4, with 7 bases lining up with TRBD1. CDR1 SGHRS and CDR2 YFSETQ come from the germline V gene. The length of the CDR3 is 15 residues. The CDR3 DNA sequence: TGCGCCAGCAGCTTTCACAGGGGCGCCGGCGGAAAGCTGCTTTTT. Translating gives CASSFHRGAGGKLLF.

The chain uses TRBV7-2 and TRBJ2-7; TRBD1 might be the D (5 bases). This CDR3 region has 18 residues. Germline values: CDR1 SGHTA, CDR2 FQGNSA. The ends were cut back, 5 bases at V and 3 bases at J, with 26 bases in the middle. CDR3 nucleotide sequence: TGTGCCAGCAGCCATTCCCAGGGTTTAGATCCCTACTACTACGAGCAGTACTTC. It yields the protein CASSHSQGLDPYYYEQYF.

This chain uses TRBV10-3 with TRBJ2-6; weak D call: TRBD1 (5 bases). The ends were cut back, 9 bases at V and 6 bases at J, with 9 bases in the middle. The CDR3 is 12 residues long. Germline-derived CDR1 and CDR2 are ENHRY and SYGVKD. The DNA of the CDR3 is TGTGCCATGTTAGGGGAGGCCAACGTCCTGACTTTC. This translates into CAMLGEANVLTF.

V gene TRBV11-2 combines with J gene TRBJ1-1; D possibly corresponds to TRBD1 (6 bases). The V end was cut by 5 bases, the J end by 6 bases, with 25 bases between. This CDR3 is 17 amino acids long. CDR1 is SGHAT, CDR2 FQNNGV, per germline. For the CDR3, the DNA is TGTGCCAGCAGCCTTCTGGGGGCCACAAGAACCTCGGCTGAAGCTTTCTTT. Translation: CASSLLGATRTSAEAFF.

The chain has TRBV7-2 and TRBJ1-1, with D tentatively TRBD1 (6 bases). CDR3 length: 15 amino acids. Germline V CDR1 and CDR2: SGHTA, FQGNSA. V was trimmed by 2 bases and J by 4 bases, leaving 14 bases between them. Written as DNA, the CDR3 is TGTGCCAGCAGCTTACCCCAGGGGCAGAGCACTGAAGCTTTCTTT. Its protein is CASSLPQGQSTEAFF.

The CDR3 loop is CASSFETGIYGYTF. CDR3 nucleotides: TGTGCCAGCAGTTTCGAGACAGGGATCTATGGCTACACCTTC. J is TRBJ1-2 and V is TRBV6-2 or TRBV6-3; 7 bases agree with TRBD1. The CDR3 runs 14 residues. Germline trimming cut 4 bases from V and 4 bases from J; bases unmatched to any gene: 6. Germline-derived CDR1 and CDR2 are MNHEY and SVGEGT.

The rearrangement uses TRBV27 and TRBJ2-2, with TRBD2 identical over 9 bases. The CDR3 consists of 17 residues. Germline CDR1 reads MNHEY; CDR2 reads SMNVEV (reference sequence). J gave up 2 bases and V 3 bases, and 7 bases lay outside the gene matches. The CDR3 here is CASSLAPGLANTGELFF. The CDR3 region has the DNA TGTGCCAGCAGTTTGGCCCCGGGACTAGCTAACACCGGGGAGCTGTTTTTT.

The sample holds a few counts of this clone. The chain is built from TRBV2 and TRBJ1-5; TRBD1 aligns across 8 bases. V trimming: 6 bases; J trimming: 4 bases; junction bases outside the gene matches: 11. Germline CDR1 SNHLY, CDR2 FYNNEI. The CDR3 length is 16 residues. CDR3 DNA sequence: TGTGCCAGCAGAAGACTCAGGGGGCAACGTAATCAGCCCCAGCATTTT. Protein: CASRRLRGQRNQPQHF.

The rearrangement joins TRBV25-1 to TRBJ1-4; TRBD1 matches 7 bases. The CDR3 is made up of 13 amino acids. Germline values: CDR1 MGHDK, CDR2 SYGVNS. Trimming removed 4 bases from V and 5 bases from J; junction bases left unmatched: 1. The CDR3 sequence is CASSVGGNEKLFF. DNA of the CDR3: TGTGCCAGCAGTGTAGGGGGCAATGAAAAACTGTTTTTT.

V usage is TRBV30 and J usage is TRBJ2-2; 11 bases map to TRBD2. The CDR3 is 15 residues long. J was trimmed by 4 bases and V by 1 base; bases with no gene match: 2. The V gene's germline CDR1 is GTSNPN and CDR2 SVGIG (reference sequence). The CDR3 reads CAWSGSGRATGELFF. CDR3 DNA: TGTGCCTGGAGTGGTAGCGGGAGGGCCACCGGGGAGCTGTTTTTT.

A remark on this clone: Relative to the germline gene, one junction end is altered; a read error may explain this. This rearrangement joins TRBV5-1 to TRBJ1-4; D remains ambiguous. This CDR3 spans 15 amino acids. Per germline, CDR1 SGHRS and CDR2 YFSETQ. The CDR3, as DNA: TGCGCCAGCAGCGCCACCCCGGGGTCGAGGGAAAAACTGCTTTTT. This codes for CASSATPGSREKLLF.

This rearrangement joins TRBV27 to TRBJ2-1; TRBD2 matches 15 bases. Unmatched junction bases numbered 4, after V lost 0 bases and J lost 7 bases. The CDR3 spans 17 residues. The germline CDR1 and CDR2 sequences are MNHEY and SMNVEV (reference sequence). In nucleotides, the CDR3 is TGTGCCAGCAGTTTATCTGCCGGGACTAGCGGGAGGAATGAGCAGTTCTTC. Its protein is CASSLSAGTSGRNEQFF.

The chain carries TRBV7-9 and TRBJ2-7, with a possible D match to TRBD1 (5 bases). CDR1 SEHNR and CDR2 FQNEAQ come from the germline V gene (reference sequence). Deletions cut 4 bases from V and 4 bases from J, with 17 bases between. CDR3 length: 15 amino acids. The CDR3: CASSSQLDPGYEQYF. The DNA of the CDR3 is TGTGCCAGCAGCTCCCAACTGGACCCAGGGTACGAGCAGTACTTC. Full variable domain (rest looked up from reference TRBV7-9 and TRBJ2-7): DTGVSQNPRHKITKRGQNVTFRCDPISEHNRLYWYRQTLGQGPEFLTYFQNEAQLEKSRLLSDRFSAERPKGSFSTLEIQRTEQGDSAMYLCASSSQLDPGYEQYFGPGTRLTVT.

The J gene is TRBJ2-7, the V gene TRBV6-5, with 8 positions matching TRBD1. V shed 6 bases and J 3 bases; nucleotides not matched to a gene: 4. This CDR3 is built from 13 residues. Germline V gives CDR1 MNHEY, CDR2 SVGAGI. Here the CDR3 DNA reads TGTGCCAGCAGCCCCGACAGGGGCTACGAGCAGTACTTC. It yields the protein CASSPDRGYEQYF.